Each of the 2 T cell receptor beta chains below was sequenced from the same sample in a study of cytomegalovirus exposure and HLA in healthy donors. Primers: 60 Vbeta forward and 13 Jbeta reverse. The table came from immunoSEQ multiplex PCR; TCRdb's copy has only in-frame clones and leaves some out. Of 150,000 to 200,000 clones listed, around 80% are singletons. The sequencing sample was made of PBMCs. The receptor set was obtained from a woman aged 25 to 39 in good health and CMV-seropositive.

This chain connects TRBV7-2 to TRBJ1-1; D is possibly TRBD1 (5 bases). The CDR3 is made up of 15 amino acids. V was trimmed by 2 bases and J by 0 bases, leaving 10 bases between them. Germline lookup yields CDR1 SGHTA and CDR2 FQGNSA. The DNA for the CDR3 is TGTGCCAGCAGCTTAACAGGAACCGTGAACACTGAAGCTTTCTTT. This gives the protein CASSLTGTVNTEAFF. Complete variable domain (other parts from reference TRBV7-2 and TRBJ1-1): GAGVSQSPSNKVTEKGKDVELRCDPISGHTALYWYRQSLGQGLEFLIYFQGNSAPDKSGLPSDRFSAERTGGSVSTLTIQRTQQEDSAVYLCASSLTGTVNTEAFFGQGTRLTVV.

The rearrangement joins TRBV6-6 to TRBJ2-2, with D possibly matching TRBD2 (6 bases). The CDR3 has 13 amino acids. Trimming left V 9 bases short and J 1 base short, with 9 bases between. Germline values: CDR1 MNHNY, CDR2 SVGAGI (reference sequence). CDR3 loop: CASISGNTGELFF. CDR3 bases: TGTGCCAGTATTAGCGGGAACACCGGGGAGCTGTTTTTT.